This TCR beta chain is drawn from a study of T cells in Graves' hyperthyroidism and ophthalmopathy (dated 2019 in TCRdb). Regarding the research as a whole: Peripheral blood samples were taken at the time of initial diagnosis, prior to any treatment. To identify distinguishing TCR V-J signatures, a discovery cohort of around 100 patients was used, comprising 40 to 45 with Graves' ophthalmopathy and roughly 60 with stable Graves' hyperthyroidism. Prospective prediction of ophthalmopathy was tested in an independent validation cohort consisting of fewer than 20 hyperthyroidism patients and about 17 patients who later progressed to ophthalmopathy. For training and testing, the 80 to 100 patients in the discovery cohort were randomly divided in a 7:3 ratio. Thyroid tissue and blood T-cell repertoires from about six Graves' hyperthyroidism patients were also compared in the study. After blood sampling, hyperthyroidism patients were treated with methimazole at a starting dose of 30 mg daily, and ophthalmopathy patients were treated with high-dose intravenous methylprednisolone. The paper reports TCR Vbeta CDR3 sequencing of more than 120 peripheral blood samples: fewer than 50 ophthalmopathy, 75 to 80 hyperthyroidism and approximately 17 progressor patients.

What the research found in general, with its limitations: Most expanded thyroid clonotypes (frequency above 0.001) were also found in blood, which suggests that blood repertoires may mirror thyroid immune responses. In validation, progression to ophthalmopathy was predicted by the model with roughly 69% sensitivity and about 72% specificity, a median of around 6.5 months before onset. Ophthalmopathy was separated from stable hyperthyroidism by a 13 V-J signature model, with roughly 88% sensitivity and around 81% specificity obtained in cross-validation and 80%/75% obtained in testing. Sample size was not statistically predetermined, and investigators were not blinded to group allocation.

Stable Graves' hyperthyroidism was defined as no progression to ophthalmopathy during 18 months of follow-up. Hyperthyroidism patients were newly diagnosed, had a disease duration of under 2 months, and were aged 18 to 65 years. Any patient with an uncontrolled infection, another autoimmune disease, pregnancy or lactation was excluded. Diagnoses were established on the basis of clinical symptoms, serum thyroxine and TRAb, thyroid ultrasound, and orbital computed tomography. PBMCs were isolated from about 9.2 ml of fresh peripheral blood by Ficoll-Paque density gradient centrifugation. Trizol reagent was used to extract total RNA, and RNA quality was then checked on an Agilent 2100 Bioanalyzer. From a lookup of the germline V gene, CDR1 and CDR2 are MDHEN and SYDVKM. The CDR3, from cysteine to phenylalanine, totals 18 residues. The DNA shown is the 54-base CDR3, in frame from base 1. The germline V end is reduced by 6 bases and the J end by 0 bases; junction bases left unmatched: 12.

Remarks on this clonotype: The antigen this receptor binds is unknown. Base qualities are not provided; no much larger clone lies one nucleotide away.

Amplification of TCR beta CDR3 regions was carried out from RNA transcripts. The first round of RT-PCR for the TCR CDR3 was performed with the HTBI primer set and the Qiagen OneStep RT-PCR kit. Libraries were constructed in a second round of multiplex PCR, after which size selection and purification were performed. Sequencing of the libraries was done on an Illumina HiSeq2000 using paired-end 100 bp reads. The paper's processing steps were these. SOAPnuke was used to process the raw data, throwing out any read that contained adapters or uncalled bases, had a mean Phred below 15, or lacked an exact constant-primer or identifier match. High-quality paired reads were merged with COPE v1.2.5, and unique nucleotide sequences were defined as clonotypes. MiTCR v1.1 was used to align clonotypes to the IMGT TRBV, TRBD and TRBJ reference segments. Analysis was restricted to V-J combinations with a frequency above 0.0001, which covered over 98% of repertoires. The TCS score was defined as the ratio of F50 (clonal expansion) to E x V (chaos), calculated using BLOSUM62-based TCRdist between CDR3 peptides within each V-J. Welch's t-statistics and random forest reduced some 510 V-J features to 13, which were used in a naive Bayes classifier (R e1071). TCRdb took the public reads, trimmed them with fastp at Q25, ran MiXCR for clone calling and kept in-frame beta chains. Entries are consolidated by CDR3 protein sequence, retaining the most common genes and DNA. These V and J calls derive from TCRdb rather than the authors' analysis. The sample profile shows under 350,000 distinct CDR3 sequences; roughly 13% of them were found once. The top ten clonotypes cover 7% to 9% of the sample.

The rearrangement combines TRBV28 with TRBJ2-4; 9 nucleotides in the junction match TRBD1. This TCR came from a woman in her thirties or forties with Graves' hyperthyroidism. Sequencing was carried out using blood. The bases are TGTGCCAGCAGGCCCGGGACAGGGAAGGCGAAAGCCAAAAACATTCAGTACTTC. This codes for CASRPGTGKAKAKNIQYF.